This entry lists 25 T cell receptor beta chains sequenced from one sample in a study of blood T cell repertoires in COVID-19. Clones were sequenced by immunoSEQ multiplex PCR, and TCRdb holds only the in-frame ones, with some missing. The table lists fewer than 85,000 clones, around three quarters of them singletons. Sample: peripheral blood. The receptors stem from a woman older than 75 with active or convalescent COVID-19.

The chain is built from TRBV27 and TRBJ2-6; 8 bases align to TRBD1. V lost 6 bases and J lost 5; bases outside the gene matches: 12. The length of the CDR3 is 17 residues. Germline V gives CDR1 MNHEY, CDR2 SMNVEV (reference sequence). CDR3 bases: TGTGCCAGCAGCGGAACAGGGGGTGGTGTACGGGCCAACGTCCTGACTTTC. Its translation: CASSGTGGGVRANVLTF.

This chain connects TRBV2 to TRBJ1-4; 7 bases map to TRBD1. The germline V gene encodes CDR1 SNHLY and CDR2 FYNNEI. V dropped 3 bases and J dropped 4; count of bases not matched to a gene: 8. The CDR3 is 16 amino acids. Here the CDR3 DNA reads TGTGCCAGCAGTGACCCCACCGGGACAGATAATGAAAAACTGTTTTTT. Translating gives CASSDPTGTDNEKLFF.

Written as DNA, the CDR3 is TGCGCCAGCAGCTTGGTGGGGACAGGGGATTCACCCCTCCACTTT. This gives the protein CASSLVGTGDSPLHF. The gene calls are TRBV5-1 and TRBJ1-6; TRBD1 matches at 10 bases. The germline CDR1 and CDR2 sequences are SGHRS and YFSETQ. The CDR3 extends over 15 amino acids. The J segment lost 8 bases and the V segment lost 0 bases, leaving 2 bases of the junction unmatched.

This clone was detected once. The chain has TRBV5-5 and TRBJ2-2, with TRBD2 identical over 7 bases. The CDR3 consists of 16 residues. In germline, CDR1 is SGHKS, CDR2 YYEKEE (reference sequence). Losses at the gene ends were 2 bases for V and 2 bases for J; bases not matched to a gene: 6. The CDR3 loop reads CASSFSLAGNTGELFF. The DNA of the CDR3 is TGTGCCAGCAGCTTTTCGTTAGCGGGTAACACCGGGGAGCTGTTTTTT. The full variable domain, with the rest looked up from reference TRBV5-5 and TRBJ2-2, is DAGVTQSPTHLIKTRGQQVTLRCSPISGHKSVSWYQQVLGQGPQFIFQYYEKEERGRGNFPDRFSARQFPNYSSELNVNALLLGDSALYLCASSFSLAGNTGELFFGEGSRLTVL.

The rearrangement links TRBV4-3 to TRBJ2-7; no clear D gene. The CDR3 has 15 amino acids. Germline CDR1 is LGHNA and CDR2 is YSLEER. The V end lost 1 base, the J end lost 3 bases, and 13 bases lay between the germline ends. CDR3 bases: TGCGCCAGCAGCCAAGCTGCTGGCCAGGACTACGAGCAGTACTTC. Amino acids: CASSQAAGQDYEQYF.

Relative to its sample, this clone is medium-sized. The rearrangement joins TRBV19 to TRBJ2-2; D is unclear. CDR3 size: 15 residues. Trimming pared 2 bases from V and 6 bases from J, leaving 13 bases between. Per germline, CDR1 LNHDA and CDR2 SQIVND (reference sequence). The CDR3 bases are TGTGCCAGTAGTATAATTTTTCCGGGTCCCGGGGAGCTGTTTTTT. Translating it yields CASSIIFPGPGELFF.

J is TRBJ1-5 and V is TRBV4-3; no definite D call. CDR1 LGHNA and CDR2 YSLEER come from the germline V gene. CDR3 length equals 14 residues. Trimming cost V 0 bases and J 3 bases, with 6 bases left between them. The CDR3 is CASSQDYNNQPQHF. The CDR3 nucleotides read TGCGCCAGCAGCCAAGATTATAACAATCAGCCCCAGCATTTT.

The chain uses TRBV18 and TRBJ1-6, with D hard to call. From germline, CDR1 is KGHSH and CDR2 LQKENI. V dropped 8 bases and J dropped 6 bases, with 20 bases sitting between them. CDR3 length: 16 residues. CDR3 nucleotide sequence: TGTGCCAGCCGGAAAGACACTGGGCAGCCTAATTCACCCCTCCACTTT. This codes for CASRKDTGQPNSPLHF.

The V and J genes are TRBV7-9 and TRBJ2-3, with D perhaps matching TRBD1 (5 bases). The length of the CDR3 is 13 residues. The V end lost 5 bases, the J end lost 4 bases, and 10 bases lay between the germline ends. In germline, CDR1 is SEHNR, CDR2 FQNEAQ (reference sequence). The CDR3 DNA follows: TGTGCCAGCAGCCCTTCACAGGCAGATACGCAGTATTTT. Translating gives CASSPSQADTQYF.

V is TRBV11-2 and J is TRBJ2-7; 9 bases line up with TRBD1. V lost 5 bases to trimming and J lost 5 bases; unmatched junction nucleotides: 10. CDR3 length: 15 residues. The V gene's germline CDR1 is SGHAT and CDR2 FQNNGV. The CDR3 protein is CASSQSRDRVNEQYF. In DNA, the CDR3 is TGTGCCAGCAGCCAGAGCCGGGACAGGGTCAACGAGCAGTACTTC.

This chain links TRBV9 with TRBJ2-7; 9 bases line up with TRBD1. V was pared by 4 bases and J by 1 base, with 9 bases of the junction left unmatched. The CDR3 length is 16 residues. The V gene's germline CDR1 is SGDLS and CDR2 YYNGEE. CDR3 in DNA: TGTGCCAGCAGCCCGACATCGGGACAGGGATCCTACGAGCAGTACTTC. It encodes CASSPTSGQGSYEQYF.

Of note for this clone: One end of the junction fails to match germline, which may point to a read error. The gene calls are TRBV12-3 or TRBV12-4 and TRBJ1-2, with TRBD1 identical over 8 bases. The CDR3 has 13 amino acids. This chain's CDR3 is CASRGQGAWSTYF. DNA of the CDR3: TGTGCCAGCAGGGGTCAGGGGGCTTGGTCGACATACTTC.

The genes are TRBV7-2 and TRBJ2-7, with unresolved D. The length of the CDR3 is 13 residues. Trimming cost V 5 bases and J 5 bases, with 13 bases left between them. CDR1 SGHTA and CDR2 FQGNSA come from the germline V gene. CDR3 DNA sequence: TGTGCCAGCAGCCGCCGTAGCATGGACGAGCAGTACTTC. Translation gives CASSRRSMDEQYF.

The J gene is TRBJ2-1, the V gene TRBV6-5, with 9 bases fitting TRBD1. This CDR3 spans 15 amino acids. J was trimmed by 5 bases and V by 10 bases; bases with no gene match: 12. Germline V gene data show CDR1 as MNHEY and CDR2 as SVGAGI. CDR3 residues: CATGTGYSVDNEQFF. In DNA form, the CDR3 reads TGTGCCACCGGGACAGGGTATTCGGTCGACAATGAGCAGTTCTTC.

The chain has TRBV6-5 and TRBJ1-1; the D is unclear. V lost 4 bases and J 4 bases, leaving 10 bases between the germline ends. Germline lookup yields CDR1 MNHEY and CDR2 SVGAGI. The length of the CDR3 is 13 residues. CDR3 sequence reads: CASSFGVGTEAFF. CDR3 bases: TGTGCCAGCAGTTTCGGGGTGGGCACTGAAGCTTTCTTT.

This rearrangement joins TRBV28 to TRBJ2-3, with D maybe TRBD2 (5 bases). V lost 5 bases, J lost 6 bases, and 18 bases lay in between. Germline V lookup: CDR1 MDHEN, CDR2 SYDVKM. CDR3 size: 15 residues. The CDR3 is CASSDGLLLMDTQYF. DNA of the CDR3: TGTGCCAGCAGTGACGGACTCCTCCTAATGGATACGCAGTATTTT.

The CDR3 region is CASSLRGQPQHF. CDR3 nucleotide sequence: TGTGCCAGCAGTTTAAGGGGACAGCCCCAGCATTTT. This chain links TRBV12-3 or TRBV12-4 with TRBJ1-5; a weak D match, TRBD1 (5 bases). V was pared by 2 bases and J by 7 bases, with 6 bases between. The CDR3 consists of 12 residues.

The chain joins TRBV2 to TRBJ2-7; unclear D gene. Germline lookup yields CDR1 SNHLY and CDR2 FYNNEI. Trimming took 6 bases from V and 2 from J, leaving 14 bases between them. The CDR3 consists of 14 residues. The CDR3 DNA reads TGTGCCAGCAGAAAGGCCACTACGCCCTACGAGCAGTACTTC. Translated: CASRKATTPYEQYF.

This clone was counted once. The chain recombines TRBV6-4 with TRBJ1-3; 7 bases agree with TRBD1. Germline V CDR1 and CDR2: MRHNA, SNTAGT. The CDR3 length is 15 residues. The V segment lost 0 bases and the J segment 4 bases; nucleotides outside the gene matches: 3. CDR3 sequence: CASSDSKGAGNTIYF. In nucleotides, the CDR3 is TGTGCCAGCAGTGACTCAAAGGGGGCCGGAAACACCATATATTTT.

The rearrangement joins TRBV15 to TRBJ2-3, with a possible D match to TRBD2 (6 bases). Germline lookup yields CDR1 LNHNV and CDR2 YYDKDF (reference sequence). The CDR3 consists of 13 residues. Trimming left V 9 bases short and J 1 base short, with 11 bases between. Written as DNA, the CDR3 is TGTGCCACACTAGCCCCAGGCACAGATACGCAGTATTTT. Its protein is CATLAPGTDTQYF.

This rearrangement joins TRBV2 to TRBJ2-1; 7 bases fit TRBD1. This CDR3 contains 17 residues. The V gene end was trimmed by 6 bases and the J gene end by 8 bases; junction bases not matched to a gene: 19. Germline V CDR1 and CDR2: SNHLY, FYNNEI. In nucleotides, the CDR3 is TGTGCCAGCAGGGCCCGGACAGGCCCCGGCACAATTTATGAGCAGTTCTTC. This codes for CASRARTGPGTIYEQFF.

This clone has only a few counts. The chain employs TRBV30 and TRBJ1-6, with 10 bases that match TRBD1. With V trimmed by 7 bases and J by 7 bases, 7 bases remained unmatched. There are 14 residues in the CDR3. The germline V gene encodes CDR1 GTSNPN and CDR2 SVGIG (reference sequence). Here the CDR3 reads CASQTGGENSPLHF. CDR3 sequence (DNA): TGTGCCTCTCAGACAGGGGGCGAAAATTCACCCCTCCACTTT.

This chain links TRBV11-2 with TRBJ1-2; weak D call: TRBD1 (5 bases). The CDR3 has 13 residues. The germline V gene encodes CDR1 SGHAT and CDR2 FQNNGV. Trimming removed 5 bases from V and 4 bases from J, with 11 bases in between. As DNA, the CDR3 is TGTGCCAGCAGCAAAGACAGATTCTATGGCTACACCTTC. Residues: CASSKDRFYGYTF.

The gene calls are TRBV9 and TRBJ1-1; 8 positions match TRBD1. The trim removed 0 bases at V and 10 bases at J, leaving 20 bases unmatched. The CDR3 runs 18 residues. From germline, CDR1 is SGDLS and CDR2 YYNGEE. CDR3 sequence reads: CASSVEPWKDRVYDGAFF. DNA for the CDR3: TGTGCCAGCAGCGTAGAACCTTGGAAGGACAGGGTTTATGACGGAGCTTTCTTT.

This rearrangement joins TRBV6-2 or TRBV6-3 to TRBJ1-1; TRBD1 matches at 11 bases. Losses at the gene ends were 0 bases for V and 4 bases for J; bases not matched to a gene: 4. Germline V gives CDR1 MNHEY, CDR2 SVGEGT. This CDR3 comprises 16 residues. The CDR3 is CASSYSMDRGLTEAFF. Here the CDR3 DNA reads TGTGCCAGCAGTTACTCGATGGACAGGGGGCTCACTGAAGCTTTCTTT.